This T cell receptor (beta chain) was sequenced during a study of cytomegalovirus exposure and HLA in healthy donors. Notes on this clone: Its antigen is undetermined.

Study-wide findings and caveats: Highly shared variants forming one cluster were likely a sequencing artifact. Upon later analysis, HLA-associated TCR beta chains proved more clonally expanded than other, equally common chains. Previously analyzed data showed that most TCR beta V segments were productive at a frequency of about 87% or about 30%.

PCR primers comprised 60 Vbeta and 13 Jbeta primers. Clones were sequenced by immunoSEQ multiplex PCR, and TCRdb holds only the in-frame ones, with some missing. The sample has under 200,000 clones, approximately 71% seen once; the top ten hold 1.5%. The donors comprised healthy bone marrow donors. CDR1 is GTSNPN and CDR2 is SVGIG in the germline V gene (reference sequence). The CDR3 is made up of 15 amino acids. The V end lost 0 bases, the J end lost 6 bases, and 15 bases lay between the germline ends. The chain employs TRBV30 and TRBJ2-1; D remains ambiguous. The receptor was derived from a girl aged 10 to 17 in good health and CMV-seronegative. Sequenced input: PBMCs. CDR3 in DNA: TGTGCCTGGAGTGTAGGCCCCGGCGGATTCAATGAGCAGTTCTTC. Amino acids: CAWSVGPGGFNEQFF.